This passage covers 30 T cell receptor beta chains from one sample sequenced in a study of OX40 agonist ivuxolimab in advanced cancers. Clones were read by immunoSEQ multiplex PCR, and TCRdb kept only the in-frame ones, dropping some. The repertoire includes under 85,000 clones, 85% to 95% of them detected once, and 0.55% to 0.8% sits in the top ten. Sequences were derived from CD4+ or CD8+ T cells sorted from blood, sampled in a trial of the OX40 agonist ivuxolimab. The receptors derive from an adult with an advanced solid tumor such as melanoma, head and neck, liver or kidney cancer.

CDR3 nucleotides: TGTGCCAGCAGTGCCGTGGCGCAGGGTAACTACAATGAGCAGTTCTTC. It yields the protein CASSAVAQGNYNEQFF. V is TRBV2 and J is TRBJ2-1, with D possibly being TRBD1 (5 bases). Germline V gene sequence: CDR1 SNHLY, CDR2 FYNNEI. Between the trimmed V and J ends, which lost 4 bases and 3 bases, there was a span of 16 bases. The CDR3 totals 16 residues.

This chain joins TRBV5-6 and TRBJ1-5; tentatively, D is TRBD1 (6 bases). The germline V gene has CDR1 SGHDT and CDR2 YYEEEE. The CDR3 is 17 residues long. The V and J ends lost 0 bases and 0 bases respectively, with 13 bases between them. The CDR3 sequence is CASSLEDRHHSNQPQHF. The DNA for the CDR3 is TGTGCCAGCAGCTTGGAGGACAGACATCATAGCAATCAGCCCCAGCATTTT.

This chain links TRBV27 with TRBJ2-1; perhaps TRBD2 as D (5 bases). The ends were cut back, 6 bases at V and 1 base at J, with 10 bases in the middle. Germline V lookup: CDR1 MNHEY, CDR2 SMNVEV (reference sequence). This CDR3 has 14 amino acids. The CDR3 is CASRLGGSYNEQFF. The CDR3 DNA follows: TGTGCCAGCAGGCTAGGCGGGTCCTACAATGAGCAGTTCTTC.

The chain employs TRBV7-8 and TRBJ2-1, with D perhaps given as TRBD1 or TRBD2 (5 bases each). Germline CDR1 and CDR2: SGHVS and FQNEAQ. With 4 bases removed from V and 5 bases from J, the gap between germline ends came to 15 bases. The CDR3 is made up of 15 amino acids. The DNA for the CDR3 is TGTGCCAGCAGCTATGGGGCAGGGAGACACAATGAGCAGTTCTTC. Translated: CASSYGAGRHNEQFF.

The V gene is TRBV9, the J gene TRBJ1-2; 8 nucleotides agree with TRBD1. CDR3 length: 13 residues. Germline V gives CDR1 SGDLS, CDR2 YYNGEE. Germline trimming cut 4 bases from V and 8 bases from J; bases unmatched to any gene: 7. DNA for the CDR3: TGTGCCAGCAGCCCTCGGACAGGGTGGGGCTACACCTTC. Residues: CASSPRTGWGYTF.

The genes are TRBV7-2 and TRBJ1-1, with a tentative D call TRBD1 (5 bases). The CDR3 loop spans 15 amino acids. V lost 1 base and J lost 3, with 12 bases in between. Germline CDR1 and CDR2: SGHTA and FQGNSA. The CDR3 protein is CASSLGGRPYTEAFF. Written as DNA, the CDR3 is TGTGCCAGCAGCTTAGGGGGCAGGCCTTACACTGAAGCTTTCTTT.

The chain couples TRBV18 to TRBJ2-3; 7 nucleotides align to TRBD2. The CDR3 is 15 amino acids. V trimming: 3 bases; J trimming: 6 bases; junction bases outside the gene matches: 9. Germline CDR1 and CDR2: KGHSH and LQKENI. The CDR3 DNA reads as TGTGCCAGCTCACCTCTCGCGGGAGAAATGGATACGCAGTATTTT. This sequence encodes CASSPLAGEMDTQYF. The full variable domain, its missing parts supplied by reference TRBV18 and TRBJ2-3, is NAGVMQNPRHLVRRRGQEARLRCSPMKGHSHVYWYRQLPEEGLKFMVYLQKENIIDESGMPKERFSAEFPKEGPSILRIQQVVRGDSAAYFCASSPLAGEMDTQYFGPGTRLTVL.

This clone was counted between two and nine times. CDR3 residues: CSVRLGNSNQPQHF. The DNA of the CDR3 is TGCAGCGTGAGATTAGGGAATAGCAATCAGCCCCAGCATTTT. The chain couples TRBV29-1 to TRBJ1-5; D gene uncertain. This CDR3 is built from 14 residues. Trimming stripped 6 bases from V and 0 bases from J, with 12 bases between. CDR1 SQVTM and CDR2 ANQGSEA come from the germline V gene. The whole variable domain, filled in from reference TRBV29-1 and TRBJ1-5, reads SAVISQKPSRDICQRGTSLTIQCQVDSQVTMMFWYRQQPGQSLTLIATANQGSEATYESGFVIDKFPISRPNLTFSTLTVSNMSPEDSSIYLCSVRLGNSNQPQHFGDGTRLSIL.

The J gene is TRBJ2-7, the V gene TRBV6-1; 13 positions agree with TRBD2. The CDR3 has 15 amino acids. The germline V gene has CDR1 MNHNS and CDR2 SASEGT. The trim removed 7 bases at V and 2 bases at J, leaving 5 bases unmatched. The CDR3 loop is CASTILAGGPYEQYF. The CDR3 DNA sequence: TGTGCCAGCACCATACTAGCGGGAGGGCCCTACGAGCAGTACTTC.

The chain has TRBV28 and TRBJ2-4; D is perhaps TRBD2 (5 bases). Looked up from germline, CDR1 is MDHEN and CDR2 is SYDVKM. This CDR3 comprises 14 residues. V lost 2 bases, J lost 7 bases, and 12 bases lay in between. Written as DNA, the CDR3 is TGTGCCAGCAGTTTACCCGACCCGGGGAACATTCAGTACTTC. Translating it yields CASSLPDPGNIQYF.

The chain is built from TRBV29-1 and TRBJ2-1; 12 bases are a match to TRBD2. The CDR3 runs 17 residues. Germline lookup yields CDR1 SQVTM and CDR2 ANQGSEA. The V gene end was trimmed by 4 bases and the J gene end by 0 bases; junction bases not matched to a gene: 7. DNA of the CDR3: TGCAGCGTTGTTACTAGCGGGAGGTCGAGCTCCTACAATGAGCAGTTCTTC. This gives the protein CSVVTSGRSSSYNEQFF.

The CDR3 nucleotides are TGTGCCAGCAGTGGACAGCTACGGGAAAAACTGTTTTTT. Its translation: CASSGQLREKLFF. The chain is built from TRBV2 and TRBJ1-4; tentatively, D is TRBD1 (5 bases). CDR1 is SNHLY, CDR2 FYNNEI, per germline. The CDR3 loop spans 13 amino acids. The V end was cut by 4 bases, the J end by 8 bases, with 11 bases between.

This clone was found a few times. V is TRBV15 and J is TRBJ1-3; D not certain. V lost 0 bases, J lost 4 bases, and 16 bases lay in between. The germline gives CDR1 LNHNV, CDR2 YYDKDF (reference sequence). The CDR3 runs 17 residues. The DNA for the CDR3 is TGTGCCACCAGCAGAGATTTGGGCAGCCAAGTGGGAAACACCATATATTTT. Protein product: CATSRDLGSQVGNTIYF.

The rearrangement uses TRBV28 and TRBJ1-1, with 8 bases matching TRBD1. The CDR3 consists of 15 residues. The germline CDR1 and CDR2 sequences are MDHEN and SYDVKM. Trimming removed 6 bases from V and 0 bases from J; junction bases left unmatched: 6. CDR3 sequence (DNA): TGTGCCAGCAGCGACAGGGGCCGGATGAACACTGAAGCTTTCTTT. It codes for CASSDRGRMNTEAFF.

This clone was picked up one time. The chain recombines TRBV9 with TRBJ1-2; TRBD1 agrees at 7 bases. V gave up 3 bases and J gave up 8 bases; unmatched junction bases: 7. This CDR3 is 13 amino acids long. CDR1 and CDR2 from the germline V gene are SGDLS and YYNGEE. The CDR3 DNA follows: TGTGCCAGCAGCGCCACAGGGGCGTCGGGCTACACCTTC. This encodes CASSATGASGYTF.

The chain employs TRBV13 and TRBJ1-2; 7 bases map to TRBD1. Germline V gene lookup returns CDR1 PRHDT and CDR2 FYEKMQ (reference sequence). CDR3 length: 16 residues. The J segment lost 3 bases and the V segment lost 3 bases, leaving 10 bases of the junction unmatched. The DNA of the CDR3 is TGTGCCAGCAGCTTTTCTCGGACAGGCGAAGACTATGGCTACACCTTC. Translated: CASSFSRTGEDYGYTF.

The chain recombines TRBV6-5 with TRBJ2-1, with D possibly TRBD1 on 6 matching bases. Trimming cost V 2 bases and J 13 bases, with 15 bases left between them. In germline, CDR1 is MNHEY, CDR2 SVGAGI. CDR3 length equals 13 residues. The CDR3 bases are TGTGCCAGCAGTTACGAAGGGGGAAGGGAACAGTTCTTC. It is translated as CASSYEGGREQFF.

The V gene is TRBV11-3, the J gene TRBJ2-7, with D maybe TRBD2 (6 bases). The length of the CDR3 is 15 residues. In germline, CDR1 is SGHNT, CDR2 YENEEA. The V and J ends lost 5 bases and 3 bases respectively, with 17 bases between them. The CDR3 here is CASSRGDFGIYEQYF. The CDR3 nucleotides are TGTGCCAGCAGCCGAGGGGACTTTGGTATCTACGAGCAGTACTTC.

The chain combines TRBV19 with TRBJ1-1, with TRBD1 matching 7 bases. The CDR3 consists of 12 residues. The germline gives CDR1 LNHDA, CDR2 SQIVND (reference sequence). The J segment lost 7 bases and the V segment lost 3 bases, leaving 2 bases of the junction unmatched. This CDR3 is CASSMGQLEAFF. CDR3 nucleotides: TGTGCCAGTAGTATGGGACAGCTTGAAGCTTTCTTT.

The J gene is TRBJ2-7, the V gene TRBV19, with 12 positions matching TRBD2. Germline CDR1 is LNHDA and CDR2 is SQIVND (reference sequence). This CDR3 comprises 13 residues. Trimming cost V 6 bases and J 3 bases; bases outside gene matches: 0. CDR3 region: CASRLAGGYEQYF. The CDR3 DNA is TGTGCCAGTAGACTAGCGGGAGGCTACGAGCAGTACTTC.

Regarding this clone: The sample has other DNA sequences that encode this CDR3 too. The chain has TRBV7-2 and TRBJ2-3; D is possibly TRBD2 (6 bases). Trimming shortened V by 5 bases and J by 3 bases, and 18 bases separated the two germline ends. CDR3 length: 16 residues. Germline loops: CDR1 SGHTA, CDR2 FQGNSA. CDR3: CASSPAMGGRTDTQYF. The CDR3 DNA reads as TGTGCCAGCAGCCCCGCAATGGGGGGAAGGACAGATACGCAGTATTTT.

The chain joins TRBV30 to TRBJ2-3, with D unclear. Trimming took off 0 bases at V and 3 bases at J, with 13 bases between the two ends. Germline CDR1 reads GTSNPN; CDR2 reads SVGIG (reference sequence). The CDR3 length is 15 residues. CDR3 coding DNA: TGTGCCTGGAGTGTAAAGAACGGTTTGACAGATACGCAGTATTTT. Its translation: CAWSVKNGLTDTQYF. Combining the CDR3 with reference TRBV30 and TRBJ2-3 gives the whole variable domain SQTIHQWPATLVQPVGSPLSLECTVEGTSNPNLYWYRQAAGRGLQLLFYSVGIGQISSEVPQNLSASRPQDRQFILSSKKLLLSDSGFYLCAWSVKNGLTDTQYFGPGTRLTVL.

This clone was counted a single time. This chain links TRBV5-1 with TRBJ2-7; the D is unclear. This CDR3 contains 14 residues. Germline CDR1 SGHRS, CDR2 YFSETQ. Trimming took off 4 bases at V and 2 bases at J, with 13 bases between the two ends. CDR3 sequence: CASSPNRAPYEQYF. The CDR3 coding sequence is TGCGCCAGCAGCCCCAATAGGGCCCCCTACGAGCAGTACTTC.

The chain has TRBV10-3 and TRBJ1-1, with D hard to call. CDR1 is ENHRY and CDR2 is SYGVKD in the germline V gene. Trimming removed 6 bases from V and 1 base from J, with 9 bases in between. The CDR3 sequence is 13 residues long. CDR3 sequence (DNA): TGTGCCATCAGCCTAAAATCGAACACTGAAGCTTTCTTT. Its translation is CAISLKSNTEAFF.

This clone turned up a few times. The CDR3 is CASSRQGETQYF. Here the CDR3 DNA reads TGTGCCAGCAGCCGACAGGGGGAGACCCAGTACTTC. The chain is built from TRBV7-9 and TRBJ2-5; 8 nucleotides line up with TRBD1. This CDR3 is built from 12 residues. V lost 5 bases and J lost 5; bases outside the gene matches: 1. Germline V gives CDR1 SEHNR, CDR2 FQNEAQ (reference sequence).

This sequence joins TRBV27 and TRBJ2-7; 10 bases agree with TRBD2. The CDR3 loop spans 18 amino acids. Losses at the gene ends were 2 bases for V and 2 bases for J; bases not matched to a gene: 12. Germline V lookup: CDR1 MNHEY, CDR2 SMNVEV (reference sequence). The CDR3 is CASSLKFSRAGGPYEQYF. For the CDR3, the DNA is TGTGCCAGCAGTTTAAAATTTTCCCGAGCGGGAGGGCCCTACGAGCAGTACTTC.

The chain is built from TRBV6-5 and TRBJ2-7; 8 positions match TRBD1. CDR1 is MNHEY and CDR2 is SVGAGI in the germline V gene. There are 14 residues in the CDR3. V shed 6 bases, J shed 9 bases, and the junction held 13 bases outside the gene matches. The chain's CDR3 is CASSPGGATVGQYF. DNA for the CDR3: TGTGCCAGCAGCCCAGGGGGCGCGACCGTTGGGCAGTACTTC.

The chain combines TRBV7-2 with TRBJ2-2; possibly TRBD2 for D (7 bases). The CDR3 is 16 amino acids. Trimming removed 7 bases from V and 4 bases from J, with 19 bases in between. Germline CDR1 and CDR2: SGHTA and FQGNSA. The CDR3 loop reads CASTRGASRGTGELFF. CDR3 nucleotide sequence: TGTGCCAGCACCCGGGGGGCTAGCCGCGGCACCGGGGAGCTGTTTTTT.

The DNA for the CDR3 is TGTGCCAGCAGGAACCCCCACAGGGTGGGGATCACAGATACGCAGTATTTT. Amino acid sequence: CASRNPHRVGITDTQYF. This chain joins TRBV5-8 and TRBJ2-3; D possibly corresponds to TRBD1 (6 bases). CDR3 length: 17 amino acids. In germline, CDR1 is SGHTS, CDR2 YDEGEE. V was clipped by 5 bases and J by 2 bases, with 21 bases between them. Full variable domain (rest looked up from reference TRBV5-8 and TRBJ2-3): EAGVTQSPTHLIKTRGQQATLRCSPISGHTSVYWYQQALGLGLQFLLWYDEGEERNRGNFPPRFSGRQFPNYSSELNVNALELEDSALYLCASRNPHRVGITDTQYFGPGTRLTVL.

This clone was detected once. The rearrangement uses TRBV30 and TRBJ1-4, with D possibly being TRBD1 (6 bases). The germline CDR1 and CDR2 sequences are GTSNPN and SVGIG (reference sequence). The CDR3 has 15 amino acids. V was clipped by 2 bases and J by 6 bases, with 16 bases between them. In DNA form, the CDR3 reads TGTGCCTGGAGTTTGGGTACAGGGTTGGATGAAAAACTGTTTTTT. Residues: CAWSLGTGLDEKLFF.